These 19 T cell receptor beta chains came from one sample sequenced in a study of T cell responses to AZD1222 COVID-19 vaccine. Assay used: immunoSEQ multiplex PCR; TCRdb lists only in-frame clones, some missing. The sample includes fewer than 80,000 clones, around 79% seen only once; the top ten take more than 20%. Sequences were derived from peripheral blood, sampled on day 0 of MenACWY control vaccination. These receptors all stem from an adult in good health.

The J gene is TRBJ1-3, the V gene TRBV7-9; D call uncertain. Trimming stripped 6 bases from V and 8 bases from J, with 14 bases between. CDR1 and CDR2 from the germline V gene are SEHNR and FQNEAQ (reference sequence). The CDR3 spans 13 residues. Here the CDR3 DNA reads TGTGCCAGCAGTAAAAAAAGTGCGGACACCATATATTTT. Protein product: CASSKKSADTIYF.

The chain employs TRBV9 and TRBJ2-1, with 10 bases aligning to TRBD2. The J segment lost 2 bases and the V segment lost 2 bases, leaving 7 bases of the junction unmatched. Germline CDR1 reads SGDLS; CDR2 reads YYNGEE. CDR3 length equals 17 residues. CDR3 coding DNA: TGTGCCAGCAGCGTTGGTAGCGGGAGGCTCACCTACAATGAGCAGTTCTTC. This translates into CASSVGSGRLTYNEQFF. Variable domain in full (rest from reference TRBV9 and TRBJ2-1): DSGVTQTPKHLITATGQRVTLRCSPRSGDLSVYWYQQSLDQGLQFLIQYYNGEERAKGNILERFSAQQFPDLHSELNLSSLELGDSALYFCASSVGSGRLTYNEQFFGPGTRLTVL.

This chain connects TRBV6-5 to TRBJ1-2; no firm D call. CDR1 is MNHEY and CDR2 is SVGAGI in the germline V gene. CDR3 length: 13 residues. Trimming left V 6 bases short and J 4 bases short, with 12 bases between. As DNA, the CDR3 is TGTGCCAGCAGGGCTGCCGAGGGCTATGGCTACACCTTC. Translation: CASRAAEGYGYTF.

Here the CDR3 DNA reads TGTGCCAGCAGTGAAAGAGGACAGACTGATGTCTCTGGAAACACCATATATTTT. This sequence encodes CASSERGQTDVSGNTIYF. The V call is TRBV6-1, the J call TRBJ1-3, with D maybe TRBD1 (6 bases). Trimming cost V 2 bases and J 0 bases, with 17 bases left between them. The CDR3 consists of 18 residues. Germline V gene data show CDR1 as MNHNS and CDR2 as SASEGT.

This chain connects TRBV6-6 to TRBJ1-2; 7 bases are a match to TRBD1. J lost 0 bases, V lost 5 bases, and 6 bases had no gene match. There are 15 residues in the CDR3. From germline, CDR1 is MNHNY and CDR2 SVGAGI (reference sequence). For the CDR3, the DNA is TGTGCCAGCAGTCTACAGGGGCGCTCTAACTATGGCTACACCTTC. Translation: CASSLQGRSNYGYTF.

The rearrangement uses TRBV4-1 and TRBJ1-5, with D unclear. The CDR3 extends over 15 amino acids. Trimming took 1 base from V and 3 from J, leaving 10 bases between them. The germline gives CDR1 MGHRA, CDR2 YSYEKL. This chain's CDR3 is CASSQGGLSNQPQHF. As DNA, the CDR3 is TGCGCCAGCAGCCAAGGGGGTCTTTCCAATCAGCCCCAGCATTTT.

The chain recombines TRBV9 with TRBJ2-3, with D tentatively TRBD1 (6 bases). Per the germline V gene, CDR1 is SGDLS and CDR2 is YYNGEE. The CDR3 contains 15 residues. Trimming shortened V by 0 bases and J by 1 base, and 9 bases separated the two germline ends. The CDR3 protein is CASSVGGRGTDTQYF. In DNA, the CDR3 is TGTGCCAGCAGCGTAGGGGGGCGAGGCACAGATACGCAGTATTTT.

The chain recombines TRBV6-1 with TRBJ1-5; D uncertain. There are 13 residues in the CDR3. CDR1 and CDR2 (germline): MNHNS, SASEGT. V gave up 0 bases and J gave up 5 bases, with 5 bases separating them. In DNA form, the CDR3 reads TGTGCCAGCAGTGAAGCGCCCCATCAGCCCCAGCATTTT. Translating it yields CASSEAPHQPQHF.

The chain uses TRBV19 and TRBJ1-1; D gene ambiguous. This CDR3 comprises 13 residues. From germline, CDR1 is LNHDA and CDR2 SQIVND (reference sequence). V was cut by 7 bases and J by 6 bases, with 15 bases left in between. This CDR3 reads CASNTLTSAEAFF. For the CDR3, the DNA is TGTGCCAGTAATACACTTACCAGTGCTGAAGCTTTCTTT.

The V call is TRBV5-4, the J call TRBJ1-2; D gene unclear. The V and J ends lost 4 bases and 4 bases respectively, with 11 bases between them. This CDR3 contains 13 residues. Germline CDR1 SGHNT, CDR2 YYREEE (reference sequence). The CDR3 DNA follows: TGTGCCAGCAGCCTGGGAGGCACCTATGGCTACACCTTC. As protein: CASSLGGTYGYTF.

The chain links TRBV2 to TRBJ2-1; no clear D. V lost 6 bases and J 5 bases, leaving 26 bases between the germline ends. The germline CDR1 and CDR2 sequences are SNHLY and FYNNEI. This CDR3 is 18 amino acids long. The CDR3 here is CASRGRGGGPPPDNEQFF. The CDR3 nucleotides read TGTGCCAGCAGGGGCCGCGGTGGTGGGCCTCCGCCCGACAATGAGCAGTTCTTC.

V gene TRBV27 combines with J gene TRBJ1-2; weak D call: TRBD1 (5 bases). The V and J ends lost 0 bases and 4 bases respectively, with 12 bases between them. Germline-derived CDR1 and CDR2 are MNHEY and SMNVEV (reference sequence). The CDR3 covers 15 residues. The CDR3 protein is CASSLSSGGAYGYTF. CDR3 DNA: TGTGCCAGCAGTTTATCGTCAGGAGGGGCCTATGGCTACACCTTC.

The chain employs TRBV5-6 and TRBJ2-7; no clear D. Deletions cut 0 bases from V and 7 bases from J, with 8 bases between. The CDR3 extends over 12 amino acids. The germline gives CDR1 SGHDT, CDR2 YYEEEE. CDR3 bases: TGTGCCAGCAGCTTGGGAATGGCAGAGCAGTACTTC. Its protein is CASSLGMAEQYF.

The chain combines TRBV19 with TRBJ1-2; D is uncertain. The CDR3 length is 14 residues. Trimming removed 4 bases at V and 6 bases at J, with 15 bases between. The germline V gene encodes CDR1 LNHDA and CDR2 SQIVND (reference sequence). CDR3 sequence (DNA): TGTGCCAGTAGTACGGATCACGATCCGGATGGCTACACCTTC. It encodes CASSTDHDPDGYTF.

CDR3 loop: CATSSWVGLAGEETQYF. The DNA of the CDR3 is TGTGCCACCAGCAGTTGGGTTGGGCTAGCGGGAGAAGAGACCCAGTACTTC. This chain uses TRBV15 with TRBJ2-5; 10 bases map to TRBD2. Germline lookup yields CDR1 LNHNV and CDR2 YYDKDF (reference sequence). Trimming took 3 bases from V and 3 from J; bases not matched to a gene: 10. This CDR3 is built from 17 residues.

V is TRBV18 and J is TRBJ2-5; 10 bases agree with TRBD1. This CDR3 contains 16 residues. Trimming at V came to 1 base and at J to 2 bases, leaving 4 bases not matched to a gene. Germline V gives CDR1 KGHSH, CDR2 LQKENI. CDR3 in DNA: TGTGCCAGCTCACCACGGACAGGGGGAAGGCAAGAGACCCAGTACTTC. This translates into CASSPRTGGRQETQYF.

CDR3 region: CSAYSGGQFF. The CDR3, as DNA: TGCAGCGCGTACTCTGGCGGGCAGTTCTTC. The rearrangement uses TRBV29-1 and TRBJ2-1; the D is unclear. Germline lookup yields CDR1 SQVTM and CDR2 ANQGSEA. The CDR3 totals 10 residues. V was pared by 7 bases and J by 12 bases, with 13 bases between.

This clone was recorded once. The chain combines TRBV5-4 with TRBJ1-3; D gene ambiguous. CDR3 length: 15 amino acids. Germline values: CDR1 SGHNT, CDR2 YYREEE (reference sequence). Trimming stripped 3 bases from V and 0 bases from J, with 10 bases between. The CDR3 reads CASSSERYSGNTIYF. CDR3 coding DNA: TGTGCCAGCAGCTCGGAGAGATACTCTGGAAACACCATATATTTT. The complete variable domain, with remaining parts taken from reference TRBV5-4 and TRBJ1-3, reads ETGVTQSPTHLIKTRGQQVTLRCSSQSGHNTVSWYQQALGQGPQFIFQYYREEENGRGNFPPRFSGLQFPNYSSELNVNALELDDSALYLCASSSERYSGNTIYFGEGSWLTVV.

The chain's CDR3 is CASSLTGLPLANYGYTF. The DNA for the CDR3 is TGTGCCAGCAGCCTGACAGGCTTACCTTTAGCTAACTATGGCTACACCTTC. This chain connects TRBV5-6 to TRBJ1-2, with a tentative D call TRBD1 (6 bases). This CDR3 is 17 amino acids long. Trimming removed 4 bases from V and 0 bases from J, with 19 bases in between. Germline CDR1 is SGHDT and CDR2 is YYEEEE.